The rows below give T cell receptor beta chains drawn from one sample of a study of T cells after yellow fever vaccination. A single record per CDR3 protein comes from TCRdb applying MiXCR to the 5' RACE reads. The sample includes 450,000 to 650,000 distinct CDR3 sequences, around a fifth seen only once; the top ten take approximately 16%. Sequenced material: PBMCs, taken less than 25 days after the first yellow fever vaccination. The receptors shown here come from a young man who received the YFV17D yellow fever vaccine. Each CDR3 is given with its conserved first and last residue. D genes are given only for firm matches. Rows give clone size only sometimes, using once, few, many, or a class for an expanded clone.

D gene	clone size	V gene	J gene	CDR3 protein
-	-	TRBV25-1	TRBJ1-2	CASSLGSARLNYGYTF
TRBD2	many	TRBV7-8	TRBJ2-5	CASSPKRSSGKETQYF
-	few	TRBV5-1	TRBJ2-1	CASSSWIGGDEQFF
-	-	TRBV6-5	TRBJ2-7	CASSYSAGPYEQYF
-	-	TRBV5-1	TRBJ1-6	CASSLETPHLQSPLHF
TRBD2	-	TRBV20-1	TRBJ2-3	CSAPRGVQRYTQYF
-	-	TRBV6-5	TRBJ1-1	CASSYGLATEAFF
TRBD1	few	TRBV11-2	TRBJ2-1	CASRALQGNVYNEQFF
-	-	TRBV11-2	TRBJ1-2	CASSRGTGNYGYTF
TRBD1	many	TRBV5-5	TRBJ1-5	CASSFTGASNQPQHF
-	-	TRBV5-1	TRBJ2-5	CASSLAMQGGETQYF
-	once	TRBV6-2/TRBV6-3	TRBJ1-1	CASSYDLRERNTEAFF
TRBD2	few	TRBV28	TRBJ2-1	CASGRPGLERDEQFF
TRBD1	few	TRBV9	TRBJ1-2	CASSVYGQGGGYTF
-	-	TRBV6-5	TRBJ2-2	CASSYSLGRDTGELFF
-	-	TRBV7-2	TRBJ1-6	CASSLVAGSNSPLHF
-	once	TRBV20-1	TRBJ2-1	CSARWISEQFF
TRBD2	-	TRBV7-2	TRBJ2-1	CASSLAPSGGFHNEQFF
-	few	TRBV4-2	TRBJ1-6	CASSQASGLVVGF
-	few	TRBV27	TRBJ2-2	CASSTGLENTGELFF
-	-	TRBV7-2	TRBJ2-1	CASSLGGDPKQFF
-	-	TRBV11-1	TRBJ2-5	CASSLGDWETQYF